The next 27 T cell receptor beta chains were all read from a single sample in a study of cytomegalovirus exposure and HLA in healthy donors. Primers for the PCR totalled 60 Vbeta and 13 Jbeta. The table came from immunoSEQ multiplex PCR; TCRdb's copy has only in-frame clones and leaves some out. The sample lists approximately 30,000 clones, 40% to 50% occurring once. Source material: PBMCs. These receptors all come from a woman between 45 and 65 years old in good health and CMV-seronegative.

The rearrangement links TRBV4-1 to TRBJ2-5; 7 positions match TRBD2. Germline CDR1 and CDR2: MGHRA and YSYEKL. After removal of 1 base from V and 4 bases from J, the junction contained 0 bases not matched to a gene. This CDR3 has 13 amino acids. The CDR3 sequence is CASSQGEGETQYF. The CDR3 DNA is TGCGCCAGCAGCCAAGGGGAGGGAGAGACCCAGTACTTC.

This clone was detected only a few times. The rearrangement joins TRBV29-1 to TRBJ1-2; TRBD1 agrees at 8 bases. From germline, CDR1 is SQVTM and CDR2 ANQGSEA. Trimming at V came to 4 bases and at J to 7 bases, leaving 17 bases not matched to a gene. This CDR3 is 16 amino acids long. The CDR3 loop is CSVVGRQGAHGAGYTF. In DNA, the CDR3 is TGCAGCGTTGTCGGGCGGCAGGGGGCGCACGGGGCTGGCTACACCTTC.

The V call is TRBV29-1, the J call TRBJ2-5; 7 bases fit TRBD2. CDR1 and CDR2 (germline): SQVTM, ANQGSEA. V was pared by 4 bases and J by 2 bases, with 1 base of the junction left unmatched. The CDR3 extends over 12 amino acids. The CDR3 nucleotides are TGCAGCGTTGCTAGCGGACAAGAGACCCAGTACTTC. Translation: CSVASGQETQYF.

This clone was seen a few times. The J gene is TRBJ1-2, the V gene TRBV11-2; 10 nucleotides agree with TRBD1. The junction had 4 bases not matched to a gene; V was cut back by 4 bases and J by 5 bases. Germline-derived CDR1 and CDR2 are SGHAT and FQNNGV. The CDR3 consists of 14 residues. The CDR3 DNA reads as TGTGCCAGCAGCTACCGGGACAGGGGATATGGCTACACCTTC. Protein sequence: CASSYRDRGYGYTF.

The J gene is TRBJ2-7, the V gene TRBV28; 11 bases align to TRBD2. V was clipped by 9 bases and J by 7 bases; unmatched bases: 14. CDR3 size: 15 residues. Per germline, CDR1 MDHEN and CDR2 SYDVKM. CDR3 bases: TGTGCCAGTCATCAGGGACTAGCGGCGGGAAGGGAGCAGTACTTC. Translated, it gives CASHQGLAAGREQYF.

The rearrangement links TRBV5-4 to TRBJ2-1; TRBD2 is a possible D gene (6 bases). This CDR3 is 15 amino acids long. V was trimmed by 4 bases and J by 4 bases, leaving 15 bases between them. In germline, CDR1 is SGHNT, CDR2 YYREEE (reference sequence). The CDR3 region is CASSARRAGYNEQFF. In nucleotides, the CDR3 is TGTGCCAGCAGCGCGAGGAGGGCGGGGTACAATGAGCAGTTCTTC.

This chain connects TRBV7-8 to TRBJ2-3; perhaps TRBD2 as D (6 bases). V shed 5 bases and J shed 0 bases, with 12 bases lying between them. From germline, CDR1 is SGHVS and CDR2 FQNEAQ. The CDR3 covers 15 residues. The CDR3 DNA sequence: TGTGCCAGCAGCCCTGGGACTTCTAGCACAGATACGCAGTATTTT. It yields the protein CASSPGTSSTDTQYF.

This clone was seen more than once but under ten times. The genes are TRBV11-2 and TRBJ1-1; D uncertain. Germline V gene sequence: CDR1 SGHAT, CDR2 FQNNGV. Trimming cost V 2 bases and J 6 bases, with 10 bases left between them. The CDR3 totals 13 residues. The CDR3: CASSLNSPSEAFF. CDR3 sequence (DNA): TGTGCCAGCAGCTTAAACTCCCCCTCTGAAGCTTTCTTT. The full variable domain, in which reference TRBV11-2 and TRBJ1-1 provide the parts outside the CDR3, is EAGVAQSPRYKIIEKRQSVAFWCNPISGHATLYWYQQILGQGPKLLIQFQNNGVVDDSQLPKDRFSAERLKGVDSTLKIQPAKLEDSAVYLCASSLNSPSEAFFGQGTRLTVV.

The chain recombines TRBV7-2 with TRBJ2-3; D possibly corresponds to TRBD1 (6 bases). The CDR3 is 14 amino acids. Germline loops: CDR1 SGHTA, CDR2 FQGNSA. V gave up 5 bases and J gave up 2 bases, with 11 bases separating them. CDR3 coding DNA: TGTGCCAGCAGCCCTGACAGGCTCACAGATACGCAGTATTTT. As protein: CASSPDRLTDTQYF.

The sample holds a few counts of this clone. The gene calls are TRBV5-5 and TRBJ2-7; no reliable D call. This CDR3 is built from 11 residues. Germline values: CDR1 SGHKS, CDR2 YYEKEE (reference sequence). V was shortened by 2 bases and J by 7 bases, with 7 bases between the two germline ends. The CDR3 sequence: CASSFLREQYF. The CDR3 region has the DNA TGTGCCAGCAGCTTTTTGAGAGAGCAGTACTTC.

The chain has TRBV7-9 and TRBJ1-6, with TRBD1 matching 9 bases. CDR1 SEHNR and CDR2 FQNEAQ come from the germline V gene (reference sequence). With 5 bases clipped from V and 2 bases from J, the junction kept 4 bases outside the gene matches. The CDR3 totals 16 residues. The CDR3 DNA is TGTGCCAGCAGCCAGGGACAGGGTACCTATAATTCACCCCTCCACTTT. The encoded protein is CASSQGQGTYNSPLHF.

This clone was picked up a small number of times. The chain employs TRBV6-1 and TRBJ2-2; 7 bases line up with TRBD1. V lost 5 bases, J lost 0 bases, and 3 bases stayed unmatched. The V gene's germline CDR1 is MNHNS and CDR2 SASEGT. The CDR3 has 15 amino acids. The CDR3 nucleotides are TGTGCCAGCAGTTCCGGGACAGCGAACACCGGGGAGCTGTTTTTT. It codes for CASSSGTANTGELFF.

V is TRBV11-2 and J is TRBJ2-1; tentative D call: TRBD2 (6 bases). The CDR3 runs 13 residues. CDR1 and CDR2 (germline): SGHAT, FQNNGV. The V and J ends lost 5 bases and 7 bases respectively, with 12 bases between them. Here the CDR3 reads CASSVGTLNEQFF. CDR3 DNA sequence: TGTGCCAGCAGCGTCGGGACTTTAAATGAGCAGTTCTTC.

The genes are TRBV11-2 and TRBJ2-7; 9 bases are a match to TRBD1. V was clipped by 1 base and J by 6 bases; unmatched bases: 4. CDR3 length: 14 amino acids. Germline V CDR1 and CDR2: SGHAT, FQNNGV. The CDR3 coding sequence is TGTGCCAGCAGCTTAGGGGGACAGGGCCTCGAGCAGTACTTC. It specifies CASSLGGQGLEQYF.

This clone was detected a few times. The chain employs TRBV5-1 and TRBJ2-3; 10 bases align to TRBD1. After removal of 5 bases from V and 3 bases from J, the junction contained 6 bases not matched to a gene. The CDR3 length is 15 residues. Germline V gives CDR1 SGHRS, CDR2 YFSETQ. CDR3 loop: CASRDRDRGTDTQYF. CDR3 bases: TGCGCCAGCAGGGACAGGGACAGGGGAACAGATACGCAGTATTTT.

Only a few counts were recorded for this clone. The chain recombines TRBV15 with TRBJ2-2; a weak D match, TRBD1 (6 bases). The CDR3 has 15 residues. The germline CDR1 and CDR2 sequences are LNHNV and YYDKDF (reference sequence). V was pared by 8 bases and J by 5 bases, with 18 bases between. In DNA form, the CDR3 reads TGTGCCACCTCCTGGGGCGTCAGGGGTACCGGGGAGCTGTTTTTT. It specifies CATSWGVRGTGELFF.

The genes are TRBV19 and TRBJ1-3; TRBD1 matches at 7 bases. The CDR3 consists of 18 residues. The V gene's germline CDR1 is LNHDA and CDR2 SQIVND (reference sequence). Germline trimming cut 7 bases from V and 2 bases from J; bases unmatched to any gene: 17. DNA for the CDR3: TGTGCCAGTAACCTACGCCGGGGACAGAATGCTGCTGGAAACACCATATATTTT. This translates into CASNLRRGQNAAGNTIYF. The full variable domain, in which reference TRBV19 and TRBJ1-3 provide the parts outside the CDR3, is DGGITQSPKYLFRKEGQNVTLSCEQNLNHDAMYWYRQDPGQGLRLIYYSQIVNDFQKGDIAEGYSVSREKKESFPLTVTSAQKNPTAFYLCASNLRRGQNAAGNTIYFGEGSWLTVV.

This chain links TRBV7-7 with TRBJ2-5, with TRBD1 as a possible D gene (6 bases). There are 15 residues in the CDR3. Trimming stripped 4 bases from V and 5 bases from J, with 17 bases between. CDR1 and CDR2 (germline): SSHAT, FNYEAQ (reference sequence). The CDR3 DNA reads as TGTGCCAGCAGCTACACAGGGAATGGTGGTGAGACCCAGTACTTC. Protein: CASSYTGNGGETQYF.

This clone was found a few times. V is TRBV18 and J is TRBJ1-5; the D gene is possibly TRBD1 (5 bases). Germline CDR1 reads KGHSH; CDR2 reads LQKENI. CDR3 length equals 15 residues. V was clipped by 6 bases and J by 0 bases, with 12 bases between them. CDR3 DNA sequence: TGTGCCAGCTCTCAAAACCAGGGTAGCAATCAGCCCCAGCATTTT. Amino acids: CASSQNQGSNQPQHF.

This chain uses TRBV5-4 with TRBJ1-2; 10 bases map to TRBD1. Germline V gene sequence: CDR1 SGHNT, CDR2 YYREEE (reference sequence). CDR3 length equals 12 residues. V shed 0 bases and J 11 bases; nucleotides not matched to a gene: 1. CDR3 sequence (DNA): TGTGCCAGCAGCTTGGAGGACAGGGGGTACACCTTC. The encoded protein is CASSLEDRGYTF.

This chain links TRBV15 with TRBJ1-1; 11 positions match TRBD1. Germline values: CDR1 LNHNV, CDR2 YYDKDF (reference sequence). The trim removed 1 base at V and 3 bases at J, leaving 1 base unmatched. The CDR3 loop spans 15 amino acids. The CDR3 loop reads CATSRADRGHTEAFF. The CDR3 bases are TGTGCCACCAGCAGAGCGGACAGGGGGCACACTGAAGCTTTCTTT.

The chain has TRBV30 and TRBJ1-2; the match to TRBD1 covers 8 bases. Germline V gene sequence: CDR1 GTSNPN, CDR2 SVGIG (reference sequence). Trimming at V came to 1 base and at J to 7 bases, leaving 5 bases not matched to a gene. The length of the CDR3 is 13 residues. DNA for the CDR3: TGTGCCTGGAGTGGGCGGACAGGGTCTGGCTACACCTTC. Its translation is CAWSGRTGSGYTF.

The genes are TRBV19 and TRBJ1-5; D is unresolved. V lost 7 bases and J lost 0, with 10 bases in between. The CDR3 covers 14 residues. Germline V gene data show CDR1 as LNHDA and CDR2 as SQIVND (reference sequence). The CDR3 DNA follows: TGTGCCAGTATTGTCCGGGGTAGCAATCAGCCCCAGCATTTT. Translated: CASIVRGSNQPQHF.

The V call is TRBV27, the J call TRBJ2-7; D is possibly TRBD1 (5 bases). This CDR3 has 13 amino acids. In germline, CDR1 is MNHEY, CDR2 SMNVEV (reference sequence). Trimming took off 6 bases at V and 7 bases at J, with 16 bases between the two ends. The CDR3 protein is CASSGQGRLEQYF. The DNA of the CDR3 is TGTGCCAGCAGCGGCCAGGGTCGGCTGGAGCAGTACTTC.

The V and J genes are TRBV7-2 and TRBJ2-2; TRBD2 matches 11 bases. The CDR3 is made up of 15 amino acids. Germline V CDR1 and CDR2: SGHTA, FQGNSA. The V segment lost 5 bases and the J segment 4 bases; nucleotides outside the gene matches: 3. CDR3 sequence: CASSPGLAVTGELFF. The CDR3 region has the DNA TGTGCCAGCAGCCCGGGACTAGCGGTCACCGGGGAGCTGTTTTTT.

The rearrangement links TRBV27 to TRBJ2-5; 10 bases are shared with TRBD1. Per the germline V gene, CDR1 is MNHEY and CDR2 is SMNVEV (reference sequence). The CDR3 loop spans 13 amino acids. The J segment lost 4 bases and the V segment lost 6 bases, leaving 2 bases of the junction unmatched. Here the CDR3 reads CASSRTGGETQYF. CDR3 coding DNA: TGTGCCAGCAGCAGGACAGGGGGAGAGACCCAGTACTTC.

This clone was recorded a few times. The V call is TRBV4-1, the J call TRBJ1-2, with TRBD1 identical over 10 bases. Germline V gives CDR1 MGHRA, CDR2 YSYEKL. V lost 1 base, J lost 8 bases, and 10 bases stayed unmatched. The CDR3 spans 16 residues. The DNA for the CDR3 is TGCGCCAGCAGCCAAGCCCGGGACAGGGGAGCGGGGGGCTACACCTTC. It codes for CASSQARDRGAGGYTF.